This TCR beta chain came from a study of preoperative IRX-2 immunotherapy in early breast cancer. Treatment meaning: preoperative locoregional IRX-2 cytokine immunotherapy. Samples came from a phase Ib trial of preoperative locoregional IRX-2 cytokine immunotherapy. The CDR3 sequence is 11 residues long. Germline V lookup: CDR1 SGHDN, CDR2 FVKESK. Deletions cut 4 bases from V and 15 bases from J, with 13 bases between. Repertoires were generated with immunoSEQ multiplex PCR, while TCRdb's copy carries only in-frame clones and drops some. There are 3,000 to 3,500 clones in the sample; approximately 78% occur only once, and 7% lies in the top ten.

The chain has TRBV14 and TRBJ2-1; no definite D call. This TCR was sampled from a human donor with breast cancer. The sample in question was tumor tissue, obtained after IRX-2 immunotherapy. The CDR3 region is CASSPGRSLFF. CDR3 DNA sequence: TGTGCCAGCAGCCCAGGCCGGTCCCTGTTCTTC.